The present TCR beta chain was sequenced within a study of kidney transplant recipient with SARS-CoV-2 infection. TCRdb processed the reads anew with MiXCR; each CDR3 protein has one entry. The sample includes 200,000 to 300,000 distinct CDR3 sequences, around 28% of them seen just once. This clonotype was picked up many times. V lost 3 bases and J lost 5, with 11 bases in between. The CDR3 runs 14 residues. The chain links TRBV23-1 to TRBJ2-1; D may be TRBD2 (6 bases). TRBV23-1 is treated as an ORF (open reading frame) with a function not yet certain. The clonotype originates from a male patient aged 25-45 years who had COVID-19 and was a kidney transplant recipient. The T cells may come from the graft donor. The sample was a blood sample, taken at baseline and on day 111 from a kidney transplant recipient. The CDR3 DNA follows: TGCGCCAGCAGTCAGGGCGGGGAGGACAATGAGCAGTTCTTC. It yields the protein CASSQGGEDNEQFF.